These 19 T cell receptor beta chains were all obtained from the same sample, sequenced in a study of T cell responses to AZD1222 COVID-19 vaccine. Some clones are missing from TCRdb's copy, which holds only in-frame ones; the method was immunoSEQ multiplex PCR. This table holds under 200,000 clones, around nine tenths found once. Here the sequenced sample was peripheral blood, taken 28 days after the second dose of the MenACWY control vaccine. These receptors all stem from an adult who received the MenACWY meningococcal vaccine as a control.

The rearrangement links TRBV7-2 to TRBJ2-4, with D possibly matching TRBD2 (7 bases). Germline CDR1 is SGHTA and CDR2 is FQGNSA. Trimming pared 5 bases from V and 1 base from J, leaving 18 bases between. The CDR3 totals 17 residues. The CDR3 nucleotides read TGTGCCAGCAGCCCCAGGGGCGCGGGAGAGGCCAAAAACATTCAGTACTTC. It specifies CASSPRGAGEAKNIQYF.

This clone was recorded only once. This chain uses TRBV27 with TRBJ2-7; possible D gene TRBD2, 5 bases. The germline gives CDR1 MNHEY, CDR2 SMNVEV (reference sequence). V shed 3 bases and J shed 0 bases, with 15 bases lying between them. The CDR3 consists of 16 residues. CDR3 nucleotides: TGTGCCAGCAGTTTCAGCGGCATTAGGAGCTCCTACGAGCAGTACTTC. Encoded protein: CASSFSGIRSSYEQYF.

The rearrangement uses TRBV27 and TRBJ1-2; 7 bases agree with TRBD1. The CDR3 totals 15 residues. Germline CDR1 is MNHEY and CDR2 is SMNVEV (reference sequence). Trimming cost V 5 bases and J 4 bases; bases outside gene matches: 10. For the CDR3, the DNA is TGTGCCAGCAGTACTACCTTTACAGGGGCCTATGGCTACACCTTC. It translates to CASSTTFTGAYGYTF.

The CDR3 DNA reads as TGCGCCAGCAGCCAAGCATCCCTAGCGGCTGAAGCTTTCTTT. Its protein is CASSQASLAAEAFF. The chain joins TRBV4-3 to TRBJ1-1; D remains unclear. Germline assignment: CDR1 LGHNA and CDR2 YSLEER. The CDR3 runs to 14 residues. Trimming left V 1 base short and J 6 bases short, with 12 bases between.

The genes are TRBV16 and TRBJ2-7, with D perhaps TRBD1 or TRBD2 (5 bases each). V lost 4 bases and J lost 2, with 15 bases in between. Germline V gene lookup returns CDR1 KGHSY and CDR2 FQNENV. The CDR3 runs to 15 residues. In DNA, the CDR3 is TGTGCCAGCAGCCCCCCCGGGACGGCAACCTACGAGCAGTACTTC. Amino acid sequence: CASSPPGTATYEQYF. The complete variable domain, with remaining parts taken from reference TRBV16 and TRBJ2-7, reads GEEVAQTPKHLVRGEGQKAKLYCAPIKGHSYVFWYQQVLKNEFKFLISFQNENVFDETGMPKERFSAKCLPNSPCSLEIQATKLEDSAVYFCASSPPGTATYEQYFGPGTRLTVT.

The chain uses TRBV18 and TRBJ1-1; D unclear. CDR1 and CDR2 (germline): KGHSH, LQKENI. The V end was cut by 5 bases, the J end by 6 bases, with 10 bases between. The CDR3 consists of 12 residues. The CDR3, as DNA: TGTGCCAGCTCAACCACTGGCTCTGAAGCTTTCTTT. Amino acid sequence: CASSTTGSEAFF. The full variable domain, with the rest looked up from reference TRBV18 and TRBJ1-1, is NAGVMQNPRHLVRRRGQEARLRCSPMKGHSHVYWYRQLPEEGLKFMVYLQKENIIDESGMPKERFSAEFPKEGPSILRIQQVVRGDSAAYFCASSTTGSEAFFGQGTRLTVV.

The chain couples TRBV11-2 to TRBJ1-4; no definite D call. V lost 3 bases and J 0 bases, leaving 14 bases between the germline ends. The CDR3 totals 17 residues. In germline, CDR1 is SGHAT, CDR2 FQNNGV. The CDR3 DNA sequence: TGTGCCAGCAGCTTGGGTCCATATCCTCCAACTAATGAAAAACTGTTTTTT. Protein product: CASSLGPYPPTNEKLFF.

V and J are TRBV5-5 and TRBJ2-3, with D tentatively TRBD1 (6 bases). The V gene lost 4 bases and the J gene lost 8 bases, with 17 bases spanning the gap. The germline V gene has CDR1 SGHKS and CDR2 YYEKEE (reference sequence). The CDR3 is 14 residues long. The CDR3 region is CASSPSLQGGTQYF. The CDR3 coding sequence is TGTGCCAGCAGCCCATCTCTCCAAGGGGGTACGCAGTATTTT.

CDR3 in amino acids: CASSVPRGNEQFF. CDR3 nucleotide sequence: TGTGCCAGCAGTGTCCCCCGGGGAAATGAGCAGTTCTTC. V usage is TRBV6-4 and J usage is TRBJ2-1, with D maybe TRBD2 (5 bases). CDR1 is MRHNA and CDR2 is SNTAGT in the germline V gene. This CDR3 is built from 13 residues. V was pared by 4 bases and J by 7 bases, with 11 bases between.

This chain connects TRBV7-9 to TRBJ2-7; maybe TRBD2 (6 bases). Trimming left V 5 bases short and J 5 bases short, with 16 bases between. This CDR3 has 14 amino acids. Looked up from germline, CDR1 is SEHNR and CDR2 is FQNEAQ (reference sequence). CDR3 DNA sequence: TGTGCCAGCAGCCTTTTGGGGGGAGGCAACGAGCAGTACTTC. It is translated as CASSLLGGGNEQYF.

This chain joins TRBV7-2 and TRBJ1-5, with D possibly TRBD1 on 5 matching bases. Germline V gives CDR1 SGHTA, CDR2 FQGNSA. The CDR3 is 13 amino acids. Trimming left V 3 bases short and J 4 bases short, with 7 bases between. The CDR3 is CASSFEGNQPQHF. The CDR3 region has the DNA TGTGCCAGCAGCTTCGAGGGGAATCAGCCCCAGCATTTT.

The CDR3 is CASSVQVTTDTQYF. For the CDR3, the DNA is TGTGCCAGCAGCGTACAGGTGACCACAGATACGCAGTATTTT. The chain couples TRBV9 to TRBJ2-3; no reliable D call. CDR1 and CDR2 from the germline V gene are SGDLS and YYNGEE. This CDR3 has 14 residues. The V and J ends lost 1 base and 2 bases respectively, with 8 bases between them.

The J gene is TRBJ1-1, the V gene TRBV27, with 10 positions matching TRBD1. The CDR3 is 16 amino acids. In germline, CDR1 is MNHEY, CDR2 SMNVEV (reference sequence). Trimming took 4 bases from V and 4 from J; bases not matched to a gene: 9. CDR3 in DNA: TGTGCCAGCAGTTCAAGACAGGGGGCATCGGGCACTGAAGCTTTCTTT. This codes for CASSSRQGASGTEAFF.

The chain couples TRBV5-1 to TRBJ2-2; D perhaps matches TRBD1 (6 bases). The CDR3 extends over 15 amino acids. The V end was cut by 3 bases, the J end by 4 bases, with 13 bases between. Germline V lookup: CDR1 SGHRS, CDR2 YFSETQ. The CDR3 DNA reads TGCGCCAGCAGCTCAACAGGGAATCCCACCGGGGAGCTGTTTTTT. This codes for CASSSTGNPTGELFF.

The V call is TRBV9, the J call TRBJ2-1; tentatively, D is TRBD2 (5 bases). Trimming removed 4 bases from V and 9 bases from J, with 14 bases in between. From germline, CDR1 is SGDLS and CDR2 YYNGEE. The CDR3 is made up of 13 amino acids. This CDR3 reads CASSPLGPAEQFF. CDR3 bases: TGTGCCAGCAGCCCACTAGGGCCCGCTGAGCAGTTCTTC.

The chain employs TRBV7-2 and TRBJ2-5, with D unclear. The CDR3 sequence is 14 residues long. Trimming took 1 base from V and 2 from J, leaving 8 bases between them. Germline CDR1 SGHTA, CDR2 FQGNSA. CDR3 nucleotides: TGTGCCAGCAGCTTAGTAGCTAGTCAAGAGACCCAGTACTTC. It yields the protein CASSLVASQETQYF.

The genes are TRBV27 and TRBJ1-1; the D is unclear. CDR1 MNHEY and CDR2 SMNVEV come from the germline V gene (reference sequence). CDR3 length equals 13 residues. V was shortened by 6 bases and J by 7 bases, with 15 bases between the two germline ends. The CDR3 region has the DNA TGTGCCAGCAGCTCGAAAACGAGAGGTGAAGCTTTCTTT. It translates to CASSSKTRGEAFF.

The V and J genes are TRBV19 and TRBJ1-1, with D perhaps matching TRBD1 (6 bases). Trimming took off 5 bases at V and 4 bases at J, with 14 bases between the two ends. The CDR3 runs 14 residues. Germline CDR1 LNHDA, CDR2 SQIVND (reference sequence). CDR3 sequence (DNA): TGTGCCAGTAGTCTCCAGGGGACGGGCACTGAAGCTTTCTTT. Translated: CASSLQGTGTEAFF.

The chain recombines TRBV29-1 with TRBJ2-3; perhaps TRBD2 as D (7 bases). Trimming left V 3 bases short and J 3 bases short, with 10 bases between. Germline V lookup: CDR1 SQVTM, CDR2 ANQGSEA. CDR3 size: 13 residues. For the CDR3, the DNA is TGCAGCGTTGACGAGGGGGGGACAGATACGCAGTATTTT. It encodes CSVDEGGTDTQYF.